This T cell receptor beta chain was sequenced for a study of blood T cell repertoires in COVID-19. Overall study context: Samples of COVID-19 (acute and convalescent) were obtained from the United States, Italy and Spain.

CDR1 and CDR2 (germline): LNHDA, SQIVND (reference sequence). J was trimmed by 0 bases and V by 3 bases; bases with no gene match: 3. The CDR3 has 16 amino acids. Profiling relied on immunoSEQ multiplex PCR, and the TCRdb table lists in-frame clones only, not all of them. This repertoire shows approximately 70,000 clones, around 79% found once; its top ten account for approximately 25%. The clonotype was recovered from a man between 60 and 75 years old with active or convalescent COVID-19. What was sequenced was peripheral blood. This chain links TRBV19 with TRBJ2-5; 11 bases fit TRBD2. CDR3 bases: TGTGCCAGTAGTATGTCTAGCGGGGGGTACCAAGAGACCCAGTACTTC. Translation: CASSMSSGGYQETQYF. Based on the CDR3 plus reference TRBV19 and TRBJ2-5, the full variable domain is DGGITQSPKYLFRKEGQNVTLSCEQNLNHDAMYWYRQDPGQGLRLIYYSQIVNDFQKGDIAEGYSVSREKKESFPLTVTSAQKNPTAFYLCASSMSSGGYQETQYFGPGTRLLVL.